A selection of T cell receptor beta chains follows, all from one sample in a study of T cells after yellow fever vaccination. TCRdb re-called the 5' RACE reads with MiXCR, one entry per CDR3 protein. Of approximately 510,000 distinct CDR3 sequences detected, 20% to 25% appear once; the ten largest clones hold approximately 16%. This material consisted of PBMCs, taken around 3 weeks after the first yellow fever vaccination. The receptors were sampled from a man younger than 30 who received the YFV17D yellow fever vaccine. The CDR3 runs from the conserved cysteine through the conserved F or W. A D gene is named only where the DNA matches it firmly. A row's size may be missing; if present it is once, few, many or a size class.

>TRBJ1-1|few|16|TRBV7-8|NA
TGTGCCAGCAGCTTAGTTTCCCCGGATTTGAACACTGAAGCTTTCTTT
CASSLVSPDLNTEAFF
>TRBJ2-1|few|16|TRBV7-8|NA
TGTGCCAGCAGCGCGGGGACACCTATCTCCTACAATGAGCAGTTCTTC
CASSAGTPISYNEQFF
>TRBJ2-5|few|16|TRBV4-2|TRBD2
TGTGCCAGCAGCCAAGATCTTGGGTGGGGGGGAGAGACCCAGTACTTC
CASSQDLGWGGETQYF
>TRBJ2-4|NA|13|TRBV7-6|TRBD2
TGTGCCAGCAGCCCCCGGGAGGGGGACATTCAGTACTTC
CASSPREGDIQYF
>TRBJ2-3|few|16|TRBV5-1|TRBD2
TGCGCCAGCAGCTTGCTAACGGGGGGGACCACAGATACGCAGTATTTT
CASSLLTGGTTDTQYF
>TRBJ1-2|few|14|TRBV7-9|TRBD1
TGTGCCAGCAGCTCACAGGGGGCAGCTGGCGGCTACACCTTC
CASSSQGAAGGYTF
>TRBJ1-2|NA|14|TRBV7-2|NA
TGTGCCAGCAGCTTAGGGATGGGGGGGGAAGGCTACACCTTC
CASSLGMGGEGYTF
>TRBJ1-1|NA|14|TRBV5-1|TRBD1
TGCGCCAGCAGCTCAGGGGGCTATGGAACTGAAGCTTTCTTT
CASSSGGYGTEAFF
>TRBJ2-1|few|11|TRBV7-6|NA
TGTGCCAGCAGCGTAAACAATGAGCAGTTCTTC
CASSVNNEQFF
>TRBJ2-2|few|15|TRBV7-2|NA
TGTGCCAGCAGCTTAAGTTCCGCGAACACCGGGGAGCTGTTTTTT
CASSLSSANTGELFF
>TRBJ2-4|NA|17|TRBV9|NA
TGTGCCAGCAGCCCCGGGACATCCTTAGGAGCCAAAAACATTCAGTACTTC
CASSPGTSLGAKNIQYF
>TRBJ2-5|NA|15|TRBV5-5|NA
TGTGCCAGCAGCTTGGCCGGGAACGAGGGGGAGACCCAGTACTTC
CASSLAGNEGETQYF
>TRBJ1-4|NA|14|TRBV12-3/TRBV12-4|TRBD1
TGTGCCAGCAGCAAGGGGGCCGCTACGCAAAAACTGTTTTTT
CASSKGAATQKLFF
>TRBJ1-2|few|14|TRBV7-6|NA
TGTGCCAGCAGCCCCTTAGGGGAAGGCTATGGCTACACCTTC
CASSPLGEGYGYTF
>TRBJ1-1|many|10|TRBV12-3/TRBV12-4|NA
TGTGCCAGCAGTTTGGTTGAAGCTTTCTTT
CASSLVEAFF
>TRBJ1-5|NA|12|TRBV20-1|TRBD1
TGCAGTGCGAAACAGGGGGATCAGCCCCAGCATTTT
CSAKQGDQPQHF
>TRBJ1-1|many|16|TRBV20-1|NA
TGCAGTGCTAGACTCCCCTTGACAGATCTCAACACTGAAGCTTTCTTT
CSARLPLTDLNTEAFF
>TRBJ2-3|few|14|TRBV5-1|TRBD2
TGCGCCAGCAGTGGGACTAGCGGGAGAGATACGCAGTATTTT
CASSGTSGRDTQYF
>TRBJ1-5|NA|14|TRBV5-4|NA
TGTGCCAGCAGCTTGCAAGGGACCAATCAGCCCCAGCATTTT
CASSLQGTNQPQHF
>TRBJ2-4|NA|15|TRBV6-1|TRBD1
TGTGCCAGCAGTGAGGGACAGAGCCGGAGAAACATTCAGTACTTC
CASSEGQSRRNIQYF
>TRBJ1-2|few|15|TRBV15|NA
TGTGCCACCAGCAGAGATCGGACGCCTAACTATGGCTACACCTTC
CATSRDRTPNYGYTF
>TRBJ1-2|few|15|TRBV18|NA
TGTGCCAGCTCCACCGTAGACACTACTAGCTATGGCTACACCTTC
CASSTVDTTSYGYTF
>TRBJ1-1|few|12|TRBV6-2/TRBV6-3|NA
TGTGCCAGCACAGGCGATATCACTGAAGCTTTCTTT
CASTGDITEAFF
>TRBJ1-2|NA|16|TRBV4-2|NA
TGTGCCAGCAGCCAAGCTCCAGGACCGGGGGGCTATGGCTACACCTTC
CASSQAPGPGGYGYTF
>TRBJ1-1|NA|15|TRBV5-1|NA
TGCGCCAGCAGCACCGGGCGGGGGGGGAACACTGAAGCTTTCTTT
CASSTGRGGNTEAFF
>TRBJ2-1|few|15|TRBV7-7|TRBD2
TGTGCCAGCAGCACAGGGACTAGCGGGAACAATGAGCAGTTCTTC
CASSTGTSGNNEQFF